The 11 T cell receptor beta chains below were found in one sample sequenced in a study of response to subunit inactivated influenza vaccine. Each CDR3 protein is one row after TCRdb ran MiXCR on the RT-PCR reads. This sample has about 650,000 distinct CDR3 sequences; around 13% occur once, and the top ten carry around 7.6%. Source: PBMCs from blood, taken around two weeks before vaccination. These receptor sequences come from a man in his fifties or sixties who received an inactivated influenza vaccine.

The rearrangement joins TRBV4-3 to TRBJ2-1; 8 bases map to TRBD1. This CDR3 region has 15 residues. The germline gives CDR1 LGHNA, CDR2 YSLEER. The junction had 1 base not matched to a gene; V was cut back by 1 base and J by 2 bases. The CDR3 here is CASSQAGGTYNEQFF. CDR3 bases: TGCGCCAGCAGCCAAGCAGGGGGCACCTACAATGAGCAGTTCTTC.

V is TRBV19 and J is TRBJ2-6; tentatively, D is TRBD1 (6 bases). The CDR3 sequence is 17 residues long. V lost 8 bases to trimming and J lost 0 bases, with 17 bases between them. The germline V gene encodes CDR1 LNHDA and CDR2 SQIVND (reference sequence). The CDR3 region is CASAQGYFSSGANVLTF. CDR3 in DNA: TGTGCCAGTGCCCAGGGGTATTTCAGCTCTGGGGCCAACGTCCTGACTTTC.

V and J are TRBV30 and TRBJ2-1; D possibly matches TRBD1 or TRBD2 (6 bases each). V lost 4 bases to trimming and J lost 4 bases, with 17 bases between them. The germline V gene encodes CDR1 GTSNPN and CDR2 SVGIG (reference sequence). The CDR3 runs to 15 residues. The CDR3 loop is CAWTLGASDYNEQFF. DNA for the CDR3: TGTGCCTGGACCCTGGGGGCTAGCGATTACAATGAGCAGTTCTTC.

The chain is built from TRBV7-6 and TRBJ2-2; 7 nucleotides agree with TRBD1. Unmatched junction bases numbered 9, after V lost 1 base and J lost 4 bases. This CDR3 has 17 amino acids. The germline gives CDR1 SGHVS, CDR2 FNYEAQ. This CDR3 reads CASSLGQGVFATGELFF. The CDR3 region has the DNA TGTGCCAGCAGCTTAGGACAGGGAGTGTTTGCCACCGGGGAGCTGTTTTTT.

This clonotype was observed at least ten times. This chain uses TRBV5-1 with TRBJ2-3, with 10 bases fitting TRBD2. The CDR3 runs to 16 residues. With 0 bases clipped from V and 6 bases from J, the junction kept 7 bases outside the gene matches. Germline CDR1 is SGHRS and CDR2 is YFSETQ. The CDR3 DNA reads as TGCGCCAGCAGCTTGGGTGCTAGCGGGAGAGGGGATACGCAGTATTTT. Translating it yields CASSLGASGRGDTQYF.

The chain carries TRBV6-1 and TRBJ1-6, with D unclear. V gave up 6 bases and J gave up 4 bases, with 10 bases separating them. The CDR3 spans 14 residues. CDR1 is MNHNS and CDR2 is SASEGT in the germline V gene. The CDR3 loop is CASRPTGYNSPLHF. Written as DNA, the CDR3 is TGTGCCAGCAGGCCGACGGGATATAATTCACCCCTCCACTTT.

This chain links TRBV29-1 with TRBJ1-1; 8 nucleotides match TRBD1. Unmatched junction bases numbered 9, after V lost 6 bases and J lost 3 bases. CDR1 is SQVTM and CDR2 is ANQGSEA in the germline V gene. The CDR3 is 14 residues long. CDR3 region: CSVRYRGKDTEAFF. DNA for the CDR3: TGCAGCGTGAGATACAGGGGGAAAGACACTGAAGCTTTCTTT.

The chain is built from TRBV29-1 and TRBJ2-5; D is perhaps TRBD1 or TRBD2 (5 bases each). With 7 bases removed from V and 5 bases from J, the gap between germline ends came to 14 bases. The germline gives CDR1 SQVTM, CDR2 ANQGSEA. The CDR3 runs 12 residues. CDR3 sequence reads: CSARRGGETQYF. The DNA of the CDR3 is TGCAGCGCCCGCCGGGGCGGGGAGACCCAGTACTTC.

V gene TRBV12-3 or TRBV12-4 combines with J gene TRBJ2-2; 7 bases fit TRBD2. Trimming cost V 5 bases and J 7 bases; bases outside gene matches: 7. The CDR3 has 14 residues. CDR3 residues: CASSPGREFGELFF. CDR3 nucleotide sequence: TGTGCCAGCAGTCCGGGGCGGGAGTTCGGGGAGCTGTTTTTT.

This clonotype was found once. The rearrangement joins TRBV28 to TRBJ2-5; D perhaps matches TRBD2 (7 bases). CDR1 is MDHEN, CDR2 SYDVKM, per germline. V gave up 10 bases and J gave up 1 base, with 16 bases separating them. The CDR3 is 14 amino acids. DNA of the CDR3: TGTGCCACAAGTGGGGGGGCCCCCCAAGAGACCCAGTACTTC. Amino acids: CATSGGAPQETQYF.

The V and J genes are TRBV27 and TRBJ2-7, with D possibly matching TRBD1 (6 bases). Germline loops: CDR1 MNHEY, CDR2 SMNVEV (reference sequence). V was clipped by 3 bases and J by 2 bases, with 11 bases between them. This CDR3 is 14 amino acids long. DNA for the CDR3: TGTGCCAGCAGTTTTAGTACAGGGCCCTACGAGCAGTACTTC. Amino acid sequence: CASSFSTGPYEQYF.